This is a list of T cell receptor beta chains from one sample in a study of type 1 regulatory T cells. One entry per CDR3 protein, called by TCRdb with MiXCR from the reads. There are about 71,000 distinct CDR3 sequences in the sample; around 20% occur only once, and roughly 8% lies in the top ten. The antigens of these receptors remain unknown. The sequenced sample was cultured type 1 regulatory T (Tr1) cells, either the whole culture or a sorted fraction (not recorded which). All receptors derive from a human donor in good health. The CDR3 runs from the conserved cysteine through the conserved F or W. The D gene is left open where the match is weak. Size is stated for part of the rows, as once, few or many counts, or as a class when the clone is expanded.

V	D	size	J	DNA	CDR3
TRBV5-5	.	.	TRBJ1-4	TGTGCCAGCAGCTTACGGGGGCTGGGTGAAAAACTGTTTTTT	CASSLRGLGEKLFF
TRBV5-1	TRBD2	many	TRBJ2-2	TGCGCCAGCAGCATAAGCGGGAGCTCCACCGGGGAGCTGTTTTTT	CASSISGSSTGELFF
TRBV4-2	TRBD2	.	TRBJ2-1	TGTGCCAGCAGCCAAGATAAGGTGTCGGGAGGCCGCCTTCAGTTCTTC	CASSQDKVSGGRLQFF
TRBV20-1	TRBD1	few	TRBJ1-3	TGCAGTGCCAGAGACCGGGACAGTTGGGATGGAAACACCATATATTTT	CSARDRDSWDGNTIYF
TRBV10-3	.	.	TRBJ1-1	TGTGCCGCGCGACAGGATCTAAACACTGAAGCTTTCTTT	CAARQDLNTEAFF
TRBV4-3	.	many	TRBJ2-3	TGCGCCAGCAGCCGAGGCGCAGAGCGGACCACAGATACGCAGTATTTT	CASSRGAERTTDTQYF
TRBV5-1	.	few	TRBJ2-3	TGCGCCAGCAGCTCCCGTGGAGCGGCAAACACAGATACGCAGTATTTT	CASSSRGAANTDTQYF
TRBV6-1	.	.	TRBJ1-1	TGTGCCACAGGGGCCAGGTCCTCTTTAATGAACACTGAAGCTTTCTTT	CATGARSSLMNTEAFF
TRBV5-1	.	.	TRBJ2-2	TGCGCCAGCAGGTGGGGGACTGGGAACACCGGGGAGCTGTTTTTT	CASRWGTGNTGELFF
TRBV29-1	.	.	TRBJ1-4	TGCAGCGGTGGATCAACTAATGAAAAACTGTTTTTT	CSGGSTNEKLFF
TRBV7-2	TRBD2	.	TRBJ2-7	TGTGCCAGCAGCTTACGGGGGGAAGGGTCCTACGAGCAGTACTTC	CASSLRGEGSYEQYF
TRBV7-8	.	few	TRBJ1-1	TGTGCCAGCAGCCAAGGGGGTCCCACTGAAGCTTTCTTT	CASSQGGPTEAFF
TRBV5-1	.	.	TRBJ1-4	TGCGCCAGCAAGCAGTCCTTTCCAACTAATGAAAAACTGTTTTTT	CASKQSFPTNEKLFF
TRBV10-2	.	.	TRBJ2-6	TGCGCCAGCAGTTGGACAGCTGGGGCCAACGTCCTGACTTTC	CASSWTAGANVLTF
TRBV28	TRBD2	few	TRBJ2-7	TGTGCCAGCAGGGGGGGGCTAGCGGGCCCTCCCTACGAGCAGTACTTC	CASRGGLAGPPYEQYF
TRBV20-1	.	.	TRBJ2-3	TGCAGTGCCAGATACGGGACTAGCACAGATACGCAGTATTTT	CSARYGTSTDTQYF
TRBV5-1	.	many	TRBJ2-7	TGCGCCAGCAGCAGCCAGCAGGGAACCGAGCAGTACTTC	CASSSQQGTEQYF
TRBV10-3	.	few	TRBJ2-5	TGTGCCATGGAGTTGTCAGAAGTAGAGACCCAGTACTTC	CAMELSEVETQYF
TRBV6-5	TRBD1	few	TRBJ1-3	TGTGCCAGAGGACAGGCCTCTGGAAACACCATATATTTT	CARGQASGNTIYF
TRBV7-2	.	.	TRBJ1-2	TGTGCCAGCAGCTTAATGCAGGGTCAGGGTTCTGGATATGGCTACACCTTC	CASSLMQGQGSGYGYTF
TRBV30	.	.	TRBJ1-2	TGTGCCTTTGAAGTAGGTGGCTACACCTTC	CAFEVGGYTF
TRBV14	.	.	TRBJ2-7	TGTGCCAGCAGATCAGTGGGGGTCGAGCAGTACTTC	CASRSVGVEQYF
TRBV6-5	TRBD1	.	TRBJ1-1	TGTGCCAGCAGTTACTCGCCAGGGGGAAGTAACACTGAAGCTTTCTTT	CASSYSPGGSNTEAFF
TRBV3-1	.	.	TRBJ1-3	TGTGCCAGCAGCCAAGGACAGGCTGGAAACACCATATATTTT	CASSQGQAGNTIYF
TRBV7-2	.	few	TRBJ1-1	TGTGCCAGCAGCTTAGCGTCCGGTGAAGCTTTCTTT	CASSLASGEAFF
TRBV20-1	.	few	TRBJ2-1	TGCAGTGCTAGAAGCAGGGTTTGGAGTGAGCAGTTCTTC	CSARSRVWSEQFF
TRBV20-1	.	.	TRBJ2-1	TGCAGTGCCGTAGTGGGTGGGTCAAATGAGCAGTTCTTC	CSAVVGGSNEQFF
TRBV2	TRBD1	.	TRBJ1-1	TGTGCCAGCAGTACGACAGGGGGGATCACTGAAGCTTTCTTT	CASSTTGGITEAFF
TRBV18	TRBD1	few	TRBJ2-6	TGTGCCGGAACAGGGGGCGCCAGGTCTGGGGCCAACGTCCTGACTTTC	CAGTGGARSGANVLTF
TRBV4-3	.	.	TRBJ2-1	TGCGCCAGCAGCCCCCTCCCCCAGGATCCTTACAATGAGCAGTTCTTC	CASSPLPQDPYNEQFF
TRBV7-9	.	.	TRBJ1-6	TGTGCCAGCCGGGGGCGTGAAGATTCACCCCTCCACTTT	CASRGREDSPLHF
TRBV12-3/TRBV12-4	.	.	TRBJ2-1	TGTGCCAGCAGTTTTATCAAGTACAATGAGCAGTTCTTC	CASSFIKYNEQFF
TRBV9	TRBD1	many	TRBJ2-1	TGTGCCAGCAGCGCCCGAGACAGGGGAAATGAGCAGTTCTTC	CASSARDRGNEQFF
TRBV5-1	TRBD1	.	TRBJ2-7	TGCGCCAGCAGCCGGGGACAGGGGAAGATGAGGCAGTACTTC	CASSRGQGKMRQYF
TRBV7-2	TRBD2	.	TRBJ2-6	TGTGCCAGCAGCTTTTTCCGGCGGGGGAGCTCTGGGGCCAACGTCCTGACTTTC	CASSFFRRGSSGANVLTF
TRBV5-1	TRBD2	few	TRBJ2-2	TGCGCCAGCAGCCTTGGGACTAGCCCTACCGGGGAGCTGTTTTTT	CASSLGTSPTGELFF
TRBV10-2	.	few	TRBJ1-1	TGCGCCAGCTGTAGGGACTTGAACACTGAAGCTTTCTTT	CASCRDLNTEAFF
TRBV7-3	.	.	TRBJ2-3	TGTGCCAGCAGCCATGCCCGAGATACGCAGTATTTT	CASSHARDTQYF
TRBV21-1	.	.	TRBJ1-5	TGTGCCAGCAGCATAAGGGGTAGCAATCAGCCCCAGCATTTT	CASSIRGSNQPQHF
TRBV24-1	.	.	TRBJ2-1	TGTGCCACCAGTGATTTCGGGCGGCAGGGGGTGGAGGGTGAGCAGTTCTTC	CATSDFGRQGVEGEQFF
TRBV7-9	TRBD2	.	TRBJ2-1	TGTGCCAGCAGCCCTCCCACTAGCGGGGCTTACAATGAGCAGTTCTTC	CASSPPTSGAYNEQFF
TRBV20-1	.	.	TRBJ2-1	TGCAGTTGCTCCCGCGGCGGCAACGCGGATGAGCAGTTCTTC	CSCSRGGNADEQFF
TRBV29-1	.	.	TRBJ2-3	TGCAGCGTTGCGGAAAGGGGCACAGATACGCAGTATTTT	CSVAERGTDTQYF
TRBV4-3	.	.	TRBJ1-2	TGCGCCAGCAGTCAGATGATGGGTCCGCGTGGCTACACCTTC	CASSQMMGPRGYTF
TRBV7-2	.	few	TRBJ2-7	TGTGCCAGCAGGGGGGGCGGGAGCTCCTACGAGCAGTACTTC	CASRGGGSSYEQYF
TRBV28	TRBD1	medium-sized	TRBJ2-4	TGTGCCAGCAGTTTATGGGACAGGGCCAAAAACATTCAGTACTTC	CASSLWDRAKNIQYF
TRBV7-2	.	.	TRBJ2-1	TGTGCCAGCAGCTTCGGAGGGACCAATGAGCAGTTCTTC	CASSFGGTNEQFF
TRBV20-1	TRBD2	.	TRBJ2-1	TGCAGTGCTAGAAGCGGGAGGACCTCCTACAATGAGCAGTTCTTC	CSARSGRTSYNEQFF